The 9 T cell receptor beta chains in this list originate from one sample, sequenced in a study of cytomegalovirus exposure and HLA in healthy donors. In the PCR, 60 Vbeta and 13 Jbeta primers were used. Profiling relied on immunoSEQ multiplex PCR, and the TCRdb table lists in-frame clones only, not all of them. The table includes 100,000 to 150,000 clones, around two thirds detected once. The sample taken for sequencing was PBMCs. Receptors were obtained from a middle-aged woman in good health and CMV-seronegative.

This clone has just a few counts. DNA of the CDR3: TGTGCCAGCAGTCTCCAGGGCGGGAACACTGAAGCTTTCTTT. This translates into CASSLQGGNTEAFF. The J gene is TRBJ1-1, the V gene TRBV27; D is possibly TRBD1 (5 bases). The CDR3 is 14 amino acids. V was clipped by 5 bases and J by 1 base, with 11 bases between them. Germline V gene lookup returns CDR1 MNHEY and CDR2 SMNVEV (reference sequence).

This clone was seen a handful of times. This sequence joins TRBV5-1 and TRBJ2-3, with D tentatively TRBD1 (5 bases). CDR1 SGHRS and CDR2 YFSETQ come from the germline V gene. V lost 5 bases to trimming and J lost 0 bases, with 7 bases between them. The CDR3 has 13 amino acids. DNA for the CDR3: TGCGCCAGCAGAAGGGGTAGCACAGATACGCAGTATTTT. Residues: CASRRGSTDTQYF. The full variable domain, its missing parts supplied by reference TRBV5-1 and TRBJ2-3, is KAGVTQTPRYLIKTRGQQVTLSCSPISGHRSVSWYQQTPGQGLQFLFEYFSETQRNKGNFPGRFSGRQFSNSRSEMNVSTLELGDSALYLCASRRGSTDTQYFGPGTRLTVL.

This clone was observed a few times. DNA for the CDR3: TGCGCCAGCAGACAGGAGACGAACACCGGGGAGCTGTTTTTT. The encoded protein is CASRQETNTGELFF. This sequence joins TRBV10-1 and TRBJ2-2, with D perhaps TRBD1 (5 bases). CDR1 and CDR2 (germline): WNHNN, SYGVQD (reference sequence). CDR3 size: 14 residues. With 6 bases removed from V and 0 bases from J, the gap between germline ends came to 8 bases.

This clone has just a few counts. The chain combines TRBV7-8 with TRBJ2-7, with TRBD2 matching 11 bases. V lost 5 bases, J lost 1 base, and 4 bases stayed unmatched. Germline V gives CDR1 SGHVS, CDR2 FQNEAQ. CDR3 length: 15 amino acids. The CDR3 sequence: CASSPTSGGSYEQYF. The CDR3 coding sequence is TGTGCCAGCAGCCCAACTAGCGGGGGTTCCTACGAGCAGTACTTC.

J is TRBJ1-2 and V is TRBV30; maybe TRBD1 (6 bases). CDR1 and CDR2 (germline): GTSNPN, SVGIG (reference sequence). CDR3 length: 16 amino acids. The V and J ends lost 1 base and 1 base respectively, with 16 bases between them. The CDR3: CAWSGPRTEYNYGYTF. CDR3 nucleotides: TGTGCCTGGAGTGGGCCCCGGACAGAATATAACTATGGCTACACCTTC. Looking up the rest from reference TRBV30 and TRBJ1-2 gives the full variable domain: SQTIHQWPATLVQPVGSPLSLECTVEGTSNPNLYWYRQAAGRGLQLLFYSVGIGQISSEVPQNLSASRPQDRQFILSSKKLLLSDSGFYLCAWSGPRTEYNYGYTFGSGTRLTVV.

The chain is built from TRBV11-1 and TRBJ2-5; 12 positions match TRBD1. The last part of the DNA fits TRBJ2-7 better; the J call may be wrong. Germline V gene sequence: CDR1 SGHAT, CDR2 FQDESV (reference sequence). The CDR3 extends over 15 amino acids. The CDR3 bases are TGTGCCAGCAGCGACCGGGACAGGGGGCCCTACGAGCAGTACTTC. Translating it yields CASSDRDRGPYEQYF.

A few counts support this clone. The rearrangement joins TRBV5-6 to TRBJ2-5; 10 bases match TRBD2. The V and J ends lost 4 bases and 1 base, in that order; junction bases with no gene match: 7. Per the germline V gene, CDR1 is SGHDT and CDR2 is YYEEEE. The CDR3 totals 16 residues. The CDR3 sequence: CASSELAGKFQETQYF. CDR3 DNA: TGTGCCAGCAGCGAACTAGCGGGGAAGTTCCAAGAGACCCAGTACTTC.

This clone was detected a few times. This sequence joins TRBV5-4 and TRBJ1-1, with 9 bases identical to TRBD1. The CDR3 has 17 amino acids. CDR1 is SGHNT and CDR2 is YYREEE in the germline V gene (reference sequence). After removal of 4 bases from V and 1 base from J, the junction contained 11 bases not matched to a gene. The chain's CDR3 is CASSTGGGTGTNTEAFF. CDR3 coding DNA: TGTGCCAGCAGCACGGGAGGAGGGACAGGGACGAACACTGAAGCTTTCTTT.

The sample holds one count of this clone. The V call is TRBV30, the J call TRBJ1-5; 10 nucleotides line up with TRBD1. Germline assignment: CDR1 GTSNPN and CDR2 SVGIG (reference sequence). The CDR3 totals 17 residues. Losses at the gene ends were 2 bases for V and 3 bases for J; bases not matched to a gene: 10. CDR3 sequence: CAWSTDRGFGNNQPQHF. CDR3 DNA sequence: TGTGCCTGGAGTACGGACAGGGGGTTTGGGAACAATCAGCCCCAGCATTTT.